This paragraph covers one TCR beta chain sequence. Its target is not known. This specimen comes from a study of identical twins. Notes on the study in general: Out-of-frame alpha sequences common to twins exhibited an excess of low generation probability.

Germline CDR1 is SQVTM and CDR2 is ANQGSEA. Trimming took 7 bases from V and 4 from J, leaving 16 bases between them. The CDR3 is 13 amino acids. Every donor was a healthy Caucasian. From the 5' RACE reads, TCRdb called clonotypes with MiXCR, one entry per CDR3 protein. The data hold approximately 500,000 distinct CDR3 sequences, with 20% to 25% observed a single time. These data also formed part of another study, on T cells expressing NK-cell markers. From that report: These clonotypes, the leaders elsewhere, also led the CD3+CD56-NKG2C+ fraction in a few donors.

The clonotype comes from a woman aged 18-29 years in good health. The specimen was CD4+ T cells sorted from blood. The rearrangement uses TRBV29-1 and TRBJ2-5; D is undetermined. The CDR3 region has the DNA TGCAGCGCCCCGGCCGCGGCTGGAGAGACCCAGTACTTC. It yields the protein CSAPAAAGETQYF.